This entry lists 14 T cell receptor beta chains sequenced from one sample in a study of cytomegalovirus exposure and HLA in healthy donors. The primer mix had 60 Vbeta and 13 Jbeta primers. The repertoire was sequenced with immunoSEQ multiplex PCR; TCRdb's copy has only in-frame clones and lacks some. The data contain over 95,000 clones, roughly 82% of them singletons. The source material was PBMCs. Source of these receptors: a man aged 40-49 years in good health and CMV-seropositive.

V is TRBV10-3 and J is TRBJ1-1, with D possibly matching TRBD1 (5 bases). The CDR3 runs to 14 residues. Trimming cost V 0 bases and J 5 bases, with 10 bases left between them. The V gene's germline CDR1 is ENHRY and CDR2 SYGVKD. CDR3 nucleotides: TGTGCCATCAGTGAGTCTGCGGGGGTGACTGAAGCTTTCTTT. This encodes CAISESAGVTEAFF.

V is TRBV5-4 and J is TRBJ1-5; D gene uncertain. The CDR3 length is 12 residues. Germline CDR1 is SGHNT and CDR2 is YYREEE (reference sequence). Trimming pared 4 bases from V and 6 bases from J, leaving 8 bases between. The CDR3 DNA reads TGTGCCAGCAGCCAAGGAGGTCAGCCCCAGCATTTT. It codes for CASSQGGQPQHF.

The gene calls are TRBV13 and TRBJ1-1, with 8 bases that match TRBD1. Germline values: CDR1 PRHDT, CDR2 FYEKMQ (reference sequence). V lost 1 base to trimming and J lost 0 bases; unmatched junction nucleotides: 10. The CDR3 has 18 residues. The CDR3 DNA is TGTGCCAGCAGCTTAGAGGGGGACAGGCCGGGGATGAACACTGAAGCTTTCTTT. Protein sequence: CASSLEGDRPGMNTEAFF.

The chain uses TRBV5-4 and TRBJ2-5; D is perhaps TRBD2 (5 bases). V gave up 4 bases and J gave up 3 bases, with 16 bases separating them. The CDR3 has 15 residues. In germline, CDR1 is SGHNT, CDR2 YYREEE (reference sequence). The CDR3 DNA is TGTGCCAGCAGCCAGCCCGGGGAGCAAGAAGAGACCCAGTACTTC. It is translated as CASSQPGEQEETQYF.

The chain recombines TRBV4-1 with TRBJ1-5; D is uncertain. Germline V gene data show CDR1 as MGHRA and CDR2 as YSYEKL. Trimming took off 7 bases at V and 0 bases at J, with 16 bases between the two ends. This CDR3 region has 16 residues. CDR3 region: CASTSEAVDSNQPQHF. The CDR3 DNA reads TGCGCCAGCACATCTGAAGCGGTCGATAGCAATCAGCCCCAGCATTTT.

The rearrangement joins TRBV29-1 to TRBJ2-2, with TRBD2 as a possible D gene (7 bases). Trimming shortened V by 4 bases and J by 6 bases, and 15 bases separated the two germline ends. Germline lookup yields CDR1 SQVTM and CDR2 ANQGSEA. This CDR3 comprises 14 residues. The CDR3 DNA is TGCAGCGTTGTCGGGGGGCGGGAGCCCGGGGAGCTGTTTTTT. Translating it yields CSVVGGREPGELFF.

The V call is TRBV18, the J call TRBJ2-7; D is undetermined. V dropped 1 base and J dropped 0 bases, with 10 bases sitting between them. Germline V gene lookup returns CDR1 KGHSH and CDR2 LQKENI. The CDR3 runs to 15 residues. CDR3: CASSPHPMSSYEQYF. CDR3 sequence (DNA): TGTGCCAGCTCACCACATCCGATGAGCTCCTACGAGCAGTACTTC.

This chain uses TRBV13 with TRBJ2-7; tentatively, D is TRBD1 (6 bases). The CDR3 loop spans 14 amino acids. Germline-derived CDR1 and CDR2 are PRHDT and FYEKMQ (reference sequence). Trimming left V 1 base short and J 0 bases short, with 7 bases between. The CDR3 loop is CASSLVQGSYEQYF. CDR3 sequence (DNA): TGTGCCAGCAGCTTAGTACAGGGCTCCTACGAGCAGTACTTC.

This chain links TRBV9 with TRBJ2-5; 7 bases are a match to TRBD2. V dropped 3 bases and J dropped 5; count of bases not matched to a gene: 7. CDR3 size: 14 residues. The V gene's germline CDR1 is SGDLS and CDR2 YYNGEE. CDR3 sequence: CASSATSEAETQYF. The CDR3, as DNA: TGTGCCAGCAGCGCCACTAGCGAGGCGGAGACCCAGTACTTC.

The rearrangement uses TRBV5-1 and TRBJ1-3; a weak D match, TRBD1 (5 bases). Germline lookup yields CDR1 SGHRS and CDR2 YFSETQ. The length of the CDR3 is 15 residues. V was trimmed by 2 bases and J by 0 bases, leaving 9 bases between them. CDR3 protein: CASSLDSNSGNTIYF. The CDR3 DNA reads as TGCGCCAGCAGCTTAGACAGCAACTCTGGAAACACCATATATTTT.

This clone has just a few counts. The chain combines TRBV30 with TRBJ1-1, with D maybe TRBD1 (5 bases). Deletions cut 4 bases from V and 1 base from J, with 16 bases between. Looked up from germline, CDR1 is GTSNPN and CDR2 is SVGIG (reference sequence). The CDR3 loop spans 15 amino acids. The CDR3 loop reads CAWIRGAASNTEAFF. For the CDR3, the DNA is TGTGCCTGGATAAGGGGCGCCGCCTCGAACACTGAAGCTTTCTTT.

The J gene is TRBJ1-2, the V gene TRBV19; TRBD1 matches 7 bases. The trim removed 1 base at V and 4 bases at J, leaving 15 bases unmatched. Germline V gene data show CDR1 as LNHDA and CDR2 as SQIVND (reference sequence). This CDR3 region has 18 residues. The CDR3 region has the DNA TGTGCCAGTAGTATAGGGGCATCCCCCACCGGGACAGCCTATGGCTACACCTTC. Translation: CASSIGASPTGTAYGYTF.

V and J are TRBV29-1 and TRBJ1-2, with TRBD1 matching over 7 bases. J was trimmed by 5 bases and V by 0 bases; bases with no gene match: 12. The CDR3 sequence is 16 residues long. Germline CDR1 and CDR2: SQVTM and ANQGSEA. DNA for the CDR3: TGCAGCGTTGAAGATCACCGACAGGGAGTTGGGTATGGCTACACCTTC. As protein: CSVEDHRQGVGYGYTF.

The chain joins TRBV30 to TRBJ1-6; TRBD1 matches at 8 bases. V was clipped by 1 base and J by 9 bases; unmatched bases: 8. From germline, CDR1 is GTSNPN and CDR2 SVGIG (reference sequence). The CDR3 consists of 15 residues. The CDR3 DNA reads TGTGCCTGGAGTGAATGGACAGGGAGAGGTTCACCCCTCCACTTT. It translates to CAWSEWTGRGSPLHF.